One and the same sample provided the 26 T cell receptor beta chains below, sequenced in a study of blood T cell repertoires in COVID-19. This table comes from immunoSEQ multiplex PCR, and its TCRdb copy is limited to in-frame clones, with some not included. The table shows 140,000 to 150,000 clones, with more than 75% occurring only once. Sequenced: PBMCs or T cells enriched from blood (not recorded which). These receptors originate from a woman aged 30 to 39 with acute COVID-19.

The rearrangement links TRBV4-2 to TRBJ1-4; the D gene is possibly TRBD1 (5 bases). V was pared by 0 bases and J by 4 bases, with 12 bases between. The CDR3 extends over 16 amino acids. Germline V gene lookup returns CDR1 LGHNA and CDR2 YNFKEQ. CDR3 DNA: TGTGCCAGCAGCCAAGAACGGGGGTCCGGTAATGAAAAACTGTTTTTT. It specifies CASSQERGSGNEKLFF.

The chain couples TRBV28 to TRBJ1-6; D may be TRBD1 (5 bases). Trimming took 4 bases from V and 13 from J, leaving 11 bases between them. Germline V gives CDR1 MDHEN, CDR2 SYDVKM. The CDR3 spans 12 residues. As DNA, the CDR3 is TGTGCCAGCAGTTGGGTGCAGGGCCCCCTCCACTTT. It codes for CASSWVQGPLHF.

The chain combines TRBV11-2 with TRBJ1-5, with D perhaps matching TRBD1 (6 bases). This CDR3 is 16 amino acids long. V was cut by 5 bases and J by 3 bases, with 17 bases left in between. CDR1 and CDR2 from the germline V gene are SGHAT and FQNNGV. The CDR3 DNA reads TGTGCCAGCAGCCTATCTTATGACAGGCCCAATCAGCCCCAGCATTTT. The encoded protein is CASSLSYDRPNQPQHF.

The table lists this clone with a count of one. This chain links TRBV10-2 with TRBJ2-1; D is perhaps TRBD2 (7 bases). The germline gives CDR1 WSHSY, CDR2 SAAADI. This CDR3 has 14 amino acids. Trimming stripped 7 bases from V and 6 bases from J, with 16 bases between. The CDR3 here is CASMKGEGGNEQFF. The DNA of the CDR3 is TGCGCCAGCATGAAGGGGGAGGGGGGCAATGAGCAGTTCTTC.

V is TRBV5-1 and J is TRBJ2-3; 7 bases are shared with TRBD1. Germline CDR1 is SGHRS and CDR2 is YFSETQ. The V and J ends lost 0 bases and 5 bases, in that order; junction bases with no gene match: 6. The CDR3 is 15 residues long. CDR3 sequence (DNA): TGCGCCAGCAGCTTGGGGGGACAGATTAGAGATACGCAGTATTTT. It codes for CASSLGGQIRDTQYF.

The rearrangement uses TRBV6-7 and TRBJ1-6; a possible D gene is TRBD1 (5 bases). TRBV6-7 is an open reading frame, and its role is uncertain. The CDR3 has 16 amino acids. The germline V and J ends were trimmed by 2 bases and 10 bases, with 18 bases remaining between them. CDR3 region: CASSYNQGEVGSPLHF. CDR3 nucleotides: TGTGCCAGCAGTTACAACCAAGGGGAGGTGGGATCACCCCTCCACTTT.

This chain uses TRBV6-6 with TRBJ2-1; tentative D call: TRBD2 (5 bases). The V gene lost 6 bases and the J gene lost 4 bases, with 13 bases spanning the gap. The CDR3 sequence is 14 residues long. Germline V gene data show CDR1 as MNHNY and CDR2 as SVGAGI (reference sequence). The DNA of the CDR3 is TGTGCCAGCAGCCCAACGGGGAGATACAATGAGCAGTTCTTC. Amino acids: CASSPTGRYNEQFF.

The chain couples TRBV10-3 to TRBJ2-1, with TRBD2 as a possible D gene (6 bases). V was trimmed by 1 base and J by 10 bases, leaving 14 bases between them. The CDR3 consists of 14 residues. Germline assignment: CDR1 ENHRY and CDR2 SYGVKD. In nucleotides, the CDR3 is TGTGCCATCAGTGAGTACGAACTAGCAAACGAGCAGTTCTTC. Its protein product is CAISEYELANEQFF.

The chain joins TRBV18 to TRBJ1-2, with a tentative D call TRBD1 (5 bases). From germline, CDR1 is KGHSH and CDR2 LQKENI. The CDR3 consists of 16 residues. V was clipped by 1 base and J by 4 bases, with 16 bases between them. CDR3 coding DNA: TGTGCCAGCTCACCACTCGGGGGGACCCTCTCCTATGGCTACACCTTC. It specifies CASSPLGGTLSYGYTF.

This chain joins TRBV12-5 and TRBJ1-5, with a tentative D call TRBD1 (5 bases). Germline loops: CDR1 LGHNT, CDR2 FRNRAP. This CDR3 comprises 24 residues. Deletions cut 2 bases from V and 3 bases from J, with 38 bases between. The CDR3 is CASGLLAPPDKGPSRHSNNQPQHF. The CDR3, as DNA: TGTGCTAGTGGTTTGTTGGCCCCGCCGGACAAGGGCCCCTCTCGACATAGTAACAATCAGCCCCAGCATTTT.

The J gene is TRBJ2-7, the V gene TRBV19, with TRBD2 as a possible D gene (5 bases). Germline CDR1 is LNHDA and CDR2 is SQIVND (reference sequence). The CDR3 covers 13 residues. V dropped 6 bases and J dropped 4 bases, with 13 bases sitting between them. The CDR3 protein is CASSFGLSYEQYF. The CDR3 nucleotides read TGTGCCAGTAGCTTTGGACTCTCTTACGAGCAGTACTTC.

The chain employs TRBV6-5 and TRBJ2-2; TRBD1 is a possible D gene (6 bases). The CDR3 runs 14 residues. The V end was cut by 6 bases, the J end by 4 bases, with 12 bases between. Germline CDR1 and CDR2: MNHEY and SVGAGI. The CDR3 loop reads CASSKTGSTGELFF. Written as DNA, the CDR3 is TGTGCCAGCAGCAAGACAGGATCCACCGGGGAGCTGTTTTTT.

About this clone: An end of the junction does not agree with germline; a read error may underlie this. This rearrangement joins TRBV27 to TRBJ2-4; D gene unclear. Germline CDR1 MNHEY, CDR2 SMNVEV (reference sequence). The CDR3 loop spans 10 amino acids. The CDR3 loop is CSHLLPAVLF. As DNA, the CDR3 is TGTTCTCACCTCCTACCCGCGGTCCTCTTC.

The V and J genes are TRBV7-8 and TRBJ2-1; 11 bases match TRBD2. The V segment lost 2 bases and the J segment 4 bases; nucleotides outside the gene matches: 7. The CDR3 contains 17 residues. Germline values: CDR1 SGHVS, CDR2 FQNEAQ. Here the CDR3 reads CASSLQRGLAAYNEQFF. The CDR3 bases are TGTGCCAGCAGCTTACAACGGGGACTAGCGGCGTACAATGAGCAGTTCTTC.

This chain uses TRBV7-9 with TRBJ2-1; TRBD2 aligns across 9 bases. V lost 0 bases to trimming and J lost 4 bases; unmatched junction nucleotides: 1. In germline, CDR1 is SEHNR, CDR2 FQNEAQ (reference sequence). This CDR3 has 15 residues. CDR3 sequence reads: CASSLALAGYNEQFF. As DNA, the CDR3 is TGTGCCAGCAGCTTAGCGCTAGCGGGATACAATGAGCAGTTCTTC.

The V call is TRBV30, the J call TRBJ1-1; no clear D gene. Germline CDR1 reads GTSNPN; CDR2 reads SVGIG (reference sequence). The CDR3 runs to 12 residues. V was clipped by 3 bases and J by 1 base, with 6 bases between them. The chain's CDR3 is CAWSRENTEAFF. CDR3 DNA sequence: TGTGCCTGGAGCCGGGAGAACACTGAAGCTTTCTTT.

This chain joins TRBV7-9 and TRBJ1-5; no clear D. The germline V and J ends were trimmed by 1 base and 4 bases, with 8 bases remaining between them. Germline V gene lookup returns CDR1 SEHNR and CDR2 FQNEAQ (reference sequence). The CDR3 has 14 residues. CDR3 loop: CASSLGRSNQPQHF. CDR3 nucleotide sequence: TGTGCCAGCAGCTTAGGCAGGTCTAATCAGCCCCAGCATTTT.

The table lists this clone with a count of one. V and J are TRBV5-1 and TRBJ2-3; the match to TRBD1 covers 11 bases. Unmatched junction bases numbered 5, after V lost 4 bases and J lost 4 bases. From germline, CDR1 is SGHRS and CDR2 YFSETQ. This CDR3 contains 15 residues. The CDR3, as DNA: TGCGCCAGCAGCGCAGGACAGGGGGCATCAGATACGCAGTATTTT. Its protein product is CASSAGQGASDTQYF.

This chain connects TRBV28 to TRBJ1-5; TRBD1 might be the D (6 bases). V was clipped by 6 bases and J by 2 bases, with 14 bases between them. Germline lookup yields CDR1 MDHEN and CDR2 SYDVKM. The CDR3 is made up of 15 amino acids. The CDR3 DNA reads TGTGCCAGCAGGATCTTGCCAGGGGGCAATCAGCCCCAGCATTTT. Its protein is CASRILPGGNQPQHF.

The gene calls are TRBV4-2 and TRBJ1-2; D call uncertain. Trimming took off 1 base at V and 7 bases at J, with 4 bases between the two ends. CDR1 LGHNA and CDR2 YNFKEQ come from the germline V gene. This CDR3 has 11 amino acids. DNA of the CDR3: TGTGCCAGCAGCCAAGCGGGTGGCTACACCTTC. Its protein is CASSQAGGYTF.

The CDR3 reads CASSSETGMNTGELFF. The DNA for the CDR3 is TGCGCCAGCAGCTCAGAGACAGGGATGAACACCGGGGAGCTGTTTTTT. J is TRBJ2-2 and V is TRBV5-1, with 7 positions matching TRBD1. V lost 3 bases and J lost 1; bases outside the gene matches: 6. This CDR3 spans 16 amino acids. Germline CDR1 SGHRS, CDR2 YFSETQ.

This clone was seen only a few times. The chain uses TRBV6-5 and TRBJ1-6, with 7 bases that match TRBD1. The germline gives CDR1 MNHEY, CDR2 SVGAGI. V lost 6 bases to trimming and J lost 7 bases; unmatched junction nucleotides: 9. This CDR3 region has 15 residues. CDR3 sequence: CASRFTGEGNSPLHF. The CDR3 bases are TGTGCCAGCAGGTTTACAGGGGAAGGGAATTCACCCCTCCACTTT.

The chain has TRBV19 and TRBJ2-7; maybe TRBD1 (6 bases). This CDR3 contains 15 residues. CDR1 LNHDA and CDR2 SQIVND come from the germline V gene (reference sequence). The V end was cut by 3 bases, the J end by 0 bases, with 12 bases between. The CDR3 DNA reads TGTGCCAGTAGTATTGGGCAGGGGCCCTCCTACGAGCAGTACTTC. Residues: CASSIGQGPSYEQYF.

CDR3 residues: CASSGHLAGTDTQYF. The CDR3 bases are TGCGCCAGCAGCGGCCATTTAGCGGGCACAGATACGCAGTATTTT. This rearrangement joins TRBV5-1 to TRBJ2-3, with D maybe TRBD2 (6 bases). V gave up 4 bases and J gave up 1 base, with 13 bases separating them. Germline V gene lookup returns CDR1 SGHRS and CDR2 YFSETQ. This CDR3 has 15 amino acids.

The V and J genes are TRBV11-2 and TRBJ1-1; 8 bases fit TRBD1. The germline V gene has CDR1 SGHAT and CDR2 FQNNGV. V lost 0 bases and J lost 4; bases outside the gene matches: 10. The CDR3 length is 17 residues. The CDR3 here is CASSLESGGFRGTEAFF. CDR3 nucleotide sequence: TGTGCCAGCAGCTTAGAATCAGGGGGCTTTCGGGGCACTGAAGCTTTCTTT.

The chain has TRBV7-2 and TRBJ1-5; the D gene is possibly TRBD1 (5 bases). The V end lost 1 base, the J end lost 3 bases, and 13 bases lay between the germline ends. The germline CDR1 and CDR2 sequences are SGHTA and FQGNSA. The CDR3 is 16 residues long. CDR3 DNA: TGTGCCAGCAGCTTAGGGGGCAACGGTTACAATCAGCCCCAGCATTTT. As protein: CASSLGGNGYNQPQHF.